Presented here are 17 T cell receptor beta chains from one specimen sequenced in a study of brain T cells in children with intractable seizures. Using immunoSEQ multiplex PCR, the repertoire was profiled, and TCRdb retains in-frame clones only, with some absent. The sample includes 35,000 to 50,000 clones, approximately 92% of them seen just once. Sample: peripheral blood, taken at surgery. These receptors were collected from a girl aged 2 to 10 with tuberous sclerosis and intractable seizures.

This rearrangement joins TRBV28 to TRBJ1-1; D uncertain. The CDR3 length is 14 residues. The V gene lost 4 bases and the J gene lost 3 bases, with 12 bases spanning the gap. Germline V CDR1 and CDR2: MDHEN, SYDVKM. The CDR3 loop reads CASSWGLIDTEAFF. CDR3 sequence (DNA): TGTGCCAGCAGTTGGGGTCTCATAGACACTGAAGCTTTCTTT.

The DNA for the CDR3 is TGTGCCAGCAGCCTGACAGGGTTTGGAAACACCATATATTTT. As protein: CASSLTGFGNTIYF. The chain employs TRBV6-5 and TRBJ1-3, with 7 bases lining up with TRBD1. The V segment lost 6 bases and the J segment 3 bases; nucleotides outside the gene matches: 5. Germline assignment: CDR1 MNHEY and CDR2 SVGAGI. The CDR3 is 14 amino acids.

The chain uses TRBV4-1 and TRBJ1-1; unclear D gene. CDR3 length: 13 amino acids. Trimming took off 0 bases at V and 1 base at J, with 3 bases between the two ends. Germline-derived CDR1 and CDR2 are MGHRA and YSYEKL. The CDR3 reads CASSQDRNTEAFF. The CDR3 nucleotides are TGCGCCAGCAGCCAAGACAGGAACACTGAAGCTTTCTTT.

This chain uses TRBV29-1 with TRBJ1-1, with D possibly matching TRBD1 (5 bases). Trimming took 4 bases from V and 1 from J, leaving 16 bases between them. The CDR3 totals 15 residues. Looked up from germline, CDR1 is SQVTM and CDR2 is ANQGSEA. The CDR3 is CSVVVTGWGNTEAFF. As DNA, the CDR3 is TGCAGCGTTGTGGTTACAGGTTGGGGGAACACTGAAGCTTTCTTT.

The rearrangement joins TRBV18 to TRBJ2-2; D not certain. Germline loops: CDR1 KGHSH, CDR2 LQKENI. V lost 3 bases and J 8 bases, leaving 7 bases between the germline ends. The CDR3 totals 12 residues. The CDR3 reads CASSPSAGELFF. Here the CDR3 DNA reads TGTGCCAGCTCACCGTCAGCGGGGGAGCTGTTTTTT.

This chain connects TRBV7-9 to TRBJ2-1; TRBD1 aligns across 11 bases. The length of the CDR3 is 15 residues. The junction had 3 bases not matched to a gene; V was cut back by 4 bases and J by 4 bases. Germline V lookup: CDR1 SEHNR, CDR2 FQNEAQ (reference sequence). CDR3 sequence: CASSWDRGLYNEQFF. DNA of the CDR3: TGTGCCAGCAGCTGGGACAGGGGGTTGTACAATGAGCAGTTCTTC.

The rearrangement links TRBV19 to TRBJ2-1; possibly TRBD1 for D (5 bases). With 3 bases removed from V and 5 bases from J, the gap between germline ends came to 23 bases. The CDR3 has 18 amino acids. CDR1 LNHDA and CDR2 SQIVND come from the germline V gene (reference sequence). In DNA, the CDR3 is TGTGCCAGTAGTATTTTCTTCAGGGCGGTACCCTCGGACAATGAGCAGTTCTTC. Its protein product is CASSIFFRAVPSDNEQFF.

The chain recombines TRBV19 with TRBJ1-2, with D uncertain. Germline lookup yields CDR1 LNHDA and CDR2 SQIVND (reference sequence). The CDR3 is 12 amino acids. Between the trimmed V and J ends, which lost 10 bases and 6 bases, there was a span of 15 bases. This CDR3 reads CAIQSGVDGYTF. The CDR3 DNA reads TGTGCCATCCAAAGCGGGGTAGATGGCTACACCTTC.

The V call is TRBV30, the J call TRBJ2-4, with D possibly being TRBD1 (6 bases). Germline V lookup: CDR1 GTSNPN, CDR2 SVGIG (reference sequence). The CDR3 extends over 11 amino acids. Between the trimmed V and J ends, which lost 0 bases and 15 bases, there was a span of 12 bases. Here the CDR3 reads CAWSVGQLRYF. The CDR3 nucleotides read TGTGCCTGGAGTGTAGGACAGTTGAGGTACTTC. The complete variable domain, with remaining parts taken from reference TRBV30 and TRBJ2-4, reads SQTIHQWPATLVQPVGSPLSLECTVEGTSNPNLYWYRQAAGRGLQLLFYSVGIGQISSEVPQNLSASRPQDRQFILSSKKLLLSDSGFYLCAWSVGQLRYFGAGTRLSVL.

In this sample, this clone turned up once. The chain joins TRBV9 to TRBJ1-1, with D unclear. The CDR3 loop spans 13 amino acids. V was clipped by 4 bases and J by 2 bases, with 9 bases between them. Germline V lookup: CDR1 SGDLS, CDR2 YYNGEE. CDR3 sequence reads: CASSTNTNTEAFF. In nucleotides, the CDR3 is TGTGCCAGCAGCACTAACACAAACACTGAAGCTTTCTTT.

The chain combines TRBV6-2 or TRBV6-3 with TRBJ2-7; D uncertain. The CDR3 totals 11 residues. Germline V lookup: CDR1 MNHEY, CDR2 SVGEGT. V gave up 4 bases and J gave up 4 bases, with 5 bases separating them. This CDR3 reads CASSSAYEQYF. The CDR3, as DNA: TGTGCCAGCAGTTCAGCTTACGAGCAGTACTTC.

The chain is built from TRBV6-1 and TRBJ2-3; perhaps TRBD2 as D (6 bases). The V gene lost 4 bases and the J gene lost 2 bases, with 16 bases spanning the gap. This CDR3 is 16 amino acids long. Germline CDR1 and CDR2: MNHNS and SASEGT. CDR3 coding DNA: TGTGCCAGCAGTGGAGAGACTAGAAGAGTCACAGATACGCAGTATTTT. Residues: CASSGETRRVTDTQYF.

The CDR3 region has the DNA TGCGCCAGCAGCCAAGGACAGAAAATTAATGAAAAACTGTTTTTT. This gives the protein CASSQGQKINEKLFF. The gene calls are TRBV4-1 and TRBJ1-4, with D tentatively TRBD1 (5 bases). The CDR3 has 15 residues. Germline values: CDR1 MGHRA, CDR2 YSYEKL. With 1 base removed from V and 4 bases from J, the gap between germline ends came to 10 bases.

This CDR3 is CASSLRTVDNSPLHF. CDR3 nucleotides: TGTGCCAGCAGCCTACGGACCGTAGACAATTCACCCCTCCACTTT. The chain uses TRBV7-8 and TRBJ1-6; D is ambiguous. V dropped 5 bases and J dropped 7 bases, with 15 bases sitting between them. The CDR3 consists of 15 residues. CDR1 is SGHVS and CDR2 is FQNEAQ in the germline V gene.

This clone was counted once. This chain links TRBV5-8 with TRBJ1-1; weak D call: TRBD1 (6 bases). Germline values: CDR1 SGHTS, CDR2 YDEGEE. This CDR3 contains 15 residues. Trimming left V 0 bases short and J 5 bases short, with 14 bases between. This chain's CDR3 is CASSLGRGQGTEAFF. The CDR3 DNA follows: TGTGCCAGCAGCTTGGGTCGGGGGCAGGGTACTGAAGCTTTCTTT. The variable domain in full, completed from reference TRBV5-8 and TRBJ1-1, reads EAGVTQSPTHLIKTRGQQATLRCSPISGHTSVYWYQQALGLGLQFLLWYDEGEERNRGNFPPRFSGRQFPNYSSELNVNALELEDSALYLCASSLGRGQGTEAFFGQGTRLTVV.

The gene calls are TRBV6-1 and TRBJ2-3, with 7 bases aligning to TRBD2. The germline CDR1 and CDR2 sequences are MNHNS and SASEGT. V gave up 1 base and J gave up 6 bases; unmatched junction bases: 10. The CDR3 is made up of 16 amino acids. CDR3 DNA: TGTGCCAGCAGTGAAGAAGCGGGGAACCTCTTGGATACGCAGTATTTT. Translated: CASSEEAGNLLDTQYF.

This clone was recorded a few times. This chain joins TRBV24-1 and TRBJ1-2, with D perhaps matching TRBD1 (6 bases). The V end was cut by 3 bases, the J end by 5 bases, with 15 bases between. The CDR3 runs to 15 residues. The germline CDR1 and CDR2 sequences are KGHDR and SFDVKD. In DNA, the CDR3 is TGTGCCACCAGTGATCAAAGCGGGACAATATATGGCTACACCTTC. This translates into CATSDQSGTIYGYTF.